This TCR beta chain stems from a study of long-term antiretroviral therapy in people with HIV (dated by TCRdb to 2021 to 2024). Some background on the complete study: Collection of the earliest samples took place about a decade ahead of the 2015 WHO recommendation for immediate ART, at a time when ART was typically delayed until CD4 counts fell. Whether ART initiation and durable HIV suppression were associated with changes in peripheral blood TRB repertoire composition and diversity was tested in a retrospective serial study. A total of over 150 cryopreserved PBMC samples came from 30 or so adults with confirmed HIV infection and were collected serially over a mean of roughly six years (range 1-12). Eleven of the 30 participants with HIV were female. Test extractions of a monoclonal T-cell line alongside about 30 polyclonal samples showed no cross-contamination during QIAcube processing. Study-wide findings and limitations: Starting ART was linked to a significant rise in TRB diversity, yet even with long-term ART the diversity remained significantly lower than in transplant donor controls. Narrower CDR3 length ranges were observed in HIV repertoires than in controls, and an antigen-experienced repertoire with only a slight naive shift after ART was suggested by the network structure. Inferences about post-ART repertoire changes were limited because no data were available on ART adherence, viral resistance or therapy changes. The samples span the years 2004 to 2017, and the ART regimens used at that time may not be as effective as current regimens. Unsorted PBMC were profiled instead of sorted CD4+ and CD8+ T cells because pre-ART samples had limited cell numbers. At every time point, the repertoire was dominated by expanded TRB clones first identified before ART initiation, although this dominance fluctuated and, in many PLHIV, declined after ART. Because PBMC availability was limited, only the TCR beta chain was sequenced, with no alpha chain pairing.

As for this clone: Its antigen is still unknown. No base-level quality is on record; no much larger clone is a single base apart.

The CDR3 has 18 amino acids, counting the end cysteine and phenylalanine. Only CDR3 DNA remains: 54 bases, in frame from the first base. Germline trimming: 4 bases from V, 0 bases from J; junction bases outside gene matches: 6. CDR1 SGHNT and CDR2 YYREEE were looked up in the germline V gene (reference sequence). Participants were included only if at least one PBMC sample before ART initiation and at least two post-ART samples were available. Treatment was received in the United States of America by all participants with HIV. Before DNA extraction, cryopreserved samples of roughly 0.85-11 million PBMC were thawed and then washed. At the time of the earliest PBMC sample for each participant with HIV, ages ranged from about 23 to 60 years. PBMC samples from each participant spanned 1-4 timepoints before ART initiation and 2-8 timepoints after ART initiation, with a median of 7 samples. For every participant, serial HIV viral load, CD4+ T-cell count, ART history and demographic data were obtained. Genomic DNA was extracted from unsorted PBMC with a Qiagen kit on a QIAcube, with processing performed in batches of 12 samples.

The immunoSEQ hsTCRB v3.0 assay was used at survey level resolution to sequence the TRB variable region. The targeted TRB sequencing depth was roughly 40,000-55,000 T-cell genomes per sample. An Illumina MiSeq with a v3 150-cycle kit was used to sequence the pooled TRB libraries. In the authors' own workflow: Repertoire analysis ran in R within a reproducible Nextflow workflow covering QC, data transformation and analysis. LymphoSeq2, an R package for AIRR-Seq data exploration, was used to implement custom analyses. Four samples that yielded fewer than 5000 total TRB sequences were excluded, so that 150 to 200 HIV repertoires were analyzed. Among the 200 or so HIV repertoires that were kept, 59 were collected before ART initiation and roughly 130 were collected after ART initiation. Repertoires were downsampled to 5000 TRB nucleotide sequences, with summary statistics averaged over 100 downsampling iterations. Only TRB sequences with CDR3 regions of at least seven amino acids were retained for analysis. Diversity was assessed using a clonality score derived from Shannon entropy and using the Gini coefficient. In the repertoire networks, any two of the top 5000 CDR3 amino acid sequences were connected whenever the two sequences differed by an edit distance of one. Antigen specificity groups and MHC restriction were predicted for TRB CDR3 amino acid sequences with GLIPH2. To flag known associations with CMV, EBV, HIV or tissue antigens, CDR3 amino acid sequences were compared against VDJdb and McPAS-TCR. Pre-ART, post-ART and control groups were compared with Wilcoxon signed-rank tests and Holm-Bonferroni correction. TCRdb took this table from immuneACCESS and kept in-frame rearrangements with V and J called. Such tables lack part of the clones; where checked against another copy, unresolved V genes explain under half of the gap, and the rest is unexplained. The DNA was the basis for D and trimming; V, J and clone size are from that table. For this sample there are roughly 23,000 clones; around four fifths appear just once. The ten largest clones capture around 3.1% of the sample.

The source is a woman aged 45-60 years with HIV. This sequence uses TRBV5-4 and TRBJ2-6; 11 junctional bases match TRBD2. The starting material was unsorted PBMCs, obtained 1.9 years after starting antiretroviral therapy. The DNA reads TGTGCCAGCAGCCCACTAGCGGGGGCCCTCTCTGGGGCCAACGTCCTGACTTTC. It codes for CASSPLAGALSGANVLTF.